These T cell receptor beta chains were read from a single sample in a study of long-term antiretroviral therapy in people with HIV. Libraries were prepared by immunoSEQ multiplex PCR; TCRdb keeps only in-frame clonotypes and omits some of them. The profile shows some 17,000 clones, around 89% of them singletons. The sample here was unsorted PBMCs, taken 6.9 years after starting antiretroviral therapy. These receptors were collected from a middle-aged man with HIV. Both conserved end residues are part of each CDR3. The order of the fields is V gene, J gene, clone size, D gene, CDR3 length, CDR3 DNA, CDR3 protein. A D gene is named only where the DNA matches it firmly. Only part of the rows carry a size: once, few, many, or a class if the clone is expanded.

>TRBV25-1|TRBJ2-1|NA|TRBD1|14
TGTGCCAGCAGCCGGGACAGCCTTCTGGATGAGCAGTTCTTC
CASSRDSLLDEQFF
>TRBV6-4|TRBJ2-3|NA|NA|13
TGTGCCAGCAGTGCCTCCGGGACAGATACGCAGTATTTT
CASSASGTDTQYF
>TRBV5-1|TRBJ1-1|NA|NA|12
TGCGCCAGCAGCTCCGGGGGCACTGAAGCTTTCTTT
CASSSGGTEAFF
>TRBV7-6|TRBJ2-1|NA|TRBD2|19
TGTGCCAGCAGCTTAGTAGCTACGGGACTAGCGGGTTATTACAATGAGCAGTTCTTC
CASSLVATGLAGYYNEQFF
>TRBV5-4|TRBJ2-3|NA|NA|14
TGTGCCAGCCAGGGGACGCAGGCGGCAGATACGCAGTATTTT
CASQGTQAADTQYF
>TRBV4-1|TRBJ1-5|NA|NA|15
TGCGCCAGCAGCCCCGACAGAAGTAGCAATCAGCCCCAGCATTTT
CASSPDRSSNQPQHF
>TRBV5-6|TRBJ1-5|NA|TRBD1|14
TGTGCCAGCAGCTTGGGACAGGGGTTACGGCCCCAGCATTTT
CASSLGQGLRPQHF
>TRBV15|TRBJ2-2|NA|TRBD1|16
TGTGCCACCAGCAGAGATCGGGCAGGGGGTTCCGGGGAGCTGTTTTTT
CATSRDRAGGSGELFF
>TRBV27|TRBJ2-7|NA|TRBD2|16
TGTGCCAGCAGTTTATCGGGACTAGCGGGTGTCTACGAGCAGTACTTC
CASSLSGLAGVYEQYF
>TRBV10-3|TRBJ1-1|NA|NA|13
TGTGCCATCACCGGGGGATTCGGCACTGAAGCTTTCTTT
CAITGGFGTEAFF
>TRBV4-2|TRBJ1-1|once|NA|14
TGTGCCAGCAGCCAAGATGGGGGGTTCGGTGAAGCTTTCTTT
CASSQDGGFGEAFF
>TRBV6-4|TRBJ2-2|NA|TRBD2|17
TGTGCCAGCAGTGACGGAGGGACTAGCGGGATAGACGGGGAGCTGTTTTTT
CASSDGGTSGIDGELFF
>TRBV5-1|TRBJ1-3|NA|NA|18
TGCGCCAGCAGCTTTTGGAGTCAGGGAACGGGATCTGGAAACACCATATATTTT
CASSFWSQGTGSGNTIYF
>TRBV27|TRBJ2-1|few|TRBD2|15
TGTGCCAGCAGTTACCCCCGCGGGAGGTACAATGAGCAGTTCTTC
CASSYPRGRYNEQFF
>TRBV9|TRBJ2-1|once|TRBD2|18
TGTGCCAGCAGCGTAGCCAGTTGGGGACTAGCGAGCTCTAATGAGCAGTTCTTC
CASSVASWGLASSNEQFF
>TRBV5-6|TRBJ1-1|NA|NA|12
TGTGCCAGCAGAATAGGCTTCACTGAAGCTTTCTTT
CASRIGFTEAFF
>TRBV4-2|TRBJ2-1|NA|NA|12
TGTGCCAGCAGCCAAGGCGGGAATGAGCAGTTCTTC
CASSQGGNEQFF
>TRBV4-3|TRBJ2-7|NA|TRBD2|15
TGCGCCAGCAGCCAAAGACTAGCGGGAGTTGCCAACCAGTACTTC
CASSQRLAGVANQYF
>TRBV6-6|TRBJ1-2|NA|NA|13
TGTGCCAGCAGGCCTACAGGAAACTATGGCTACACCTTC
CASRPTGNYGYTF
>TRBV27|TRBJ1-2|NA|NA|12
TGTGCCAGCAGTTTGGAAGGGGGTCGCTACACCTTC
CASSLEGGRYTF
>TRBV6-1|TRBJ2-7|NA|TRBD1|16
TGTGCCAGCAGTGAAGCATCATGGGACAGCTCCTACGAGCAGTACTTC
CASSEASWDSSYEQYF
>TRBV9|TRBJ2-5|NA|NA|15
TGTGCCAGCAGCACCCGGGCGAGGGACCAAGAGACCCAGTACTTC
CASSTRARDQETQYF
>TRBV7-2|TRBJ2-3|NA|NA|15
TGTGCCAGCAGCCGAGTAACTGAGGGCACAGATACGCAGTATTTT
CASSRVTEGTDTQYF
>TRBV6-1|TRBJ2-7|NA|NA|16
TGTGCCAGCAGTGCTTACCCCCCGGGGGTCTCCTACGAGCAGTACTTC
CASSAYPPGVSYEQYF
>TRBV27|TRBJ2-5|NA|TRBD1|13
TGTGCCAGCAGAACAGGGGTATCTGAGACCCAGTACTTC
CASRTGVSETQYF
>TRBV19|TRBJ2-3|NA|NA|15
TGTGCCAGTAGTATGTTCGGGAGAGGGACAGATACGCAGTATTTT
CASSMFGRGTDTQYF
>TRBV27|TRBJ1-2|NA|NA|17
TGTGCCAGCAGAAACATTCGGGACACAAGGACCAACTATGGCTACACCTTC
CASRNIRDTRTNYGYTF
>TRBV7-9|TRBJ2-3|NA|NA|17
TGTGCCAGCAGCTTCAGGGGTTTTGGCGGGAGTGGAGATACGCAGTATTTT
CASSFRGFGGSGDTQYF
>TRBV27|TRBJ1-1|NA|NA|13
TGTGCCACCCTCGAAAGGGGACGTCCCCCAGCTTTCTTT
CATLERGRPPAFF
>TRBV7-3|TRBJ1-1|NA|NA|13
TGTGCCAGCAGCTTCGGCAGTTTCGCTGAAGCTTTCTTT
CASSFGSFAEAFF
>TRBV7-8|TRBJ2-5|NA|TRBD1|14
TGTGCCAGCATCCTAGGACAGGGGGGGGAGACCCAGTACTTC
CASILGQGGETQYF
>TRBV28|TRBJ1-1|NA|TRBD1|15
TGTGCCAGCAGTTTAAGGGGGGGCAGGGGGGCTGAAGCTTTCTTT
CASSLRGGRGAEAFF
>TRBV7-2|TRBJ2-5|NA|NA|15
TGTGCCAGCAGCCCTGTCCACTCTAGACAAGAGACCCAGTACTTC
CASSPVHSRQETQYF
>TRBV19|TRBJ1-2|NA|NA|11
TGTGCCGCCGGGACAAGTGGTGGCTACACCTTC
CAAGTSGGYTF
>TRBV9|TRBJ1-1|NA|TRBD1|15
TGTGCCAGCAGCGTGTCACAGGGGGCTAACACTGAAGCTTTCTTT
CASSVSQGANTEAFF
>TRBV10-3|TRBJ1-5|once|TRBD1|14
TGTGCCATCAGCGGACAGGGTGTGAATCAGCCCCAGCATTTT
CAISGQGVNQPQHF
>TRBV7-2|TRBJ2-1|NA|NA|13
TGTGCCAGCAGCTTGGGGCGGCACAATGAGCAGTTCTTC
CASSLGRHNEQFF
>TRBV28|TRBJ2-2|NA|TRBD2|15
TGTGCCAGCATCGTTGGCGGGAGAAGCACCGGGGAGCTGTTTTTT
CASIVGGRSTGELFF
>TRBV4-2|TRBJ1-2|NA|NA|12
TGTGCCAGCAGCCAGGGTACTCACGGCTACACCTTC
CASSQGTHGYTF
>TRBV28|TRBJ1-5|NA|NA|17
TGTGCCAGCAGTCCCACCCCAGGGGTTGCACCCAATCAGCCCCAGCATTTT
CASSPTPGVAPNQPQHF
>TRBV27|TRBJ2-3|few|NA|13
TGTGCCAGCACCTCATGGGGGCGCGATACGCAGTATTTT
CASTSWGRDTQYF
>TRBV2|TRBJ1-6|NA|NA|14
TGTGCCAGCACTAGAGCAGTAGGGAATTCACCCCTCCACTTT
CASTRAVGNSPLHF
>TRBV11-2|TRBJ2-2|NA|TRBD2|14
TGTGCCAGCCGTCGACTAGCGGGAACCGGGGAGCTGTTTTTT
CASRRLAGTGELFF
>TRBV11-2|TRBJ1-1|NA|NA|17
TGTGCCAGCAGCCGAAGGCAACTGACAGAATCGGGCACTGAAGCTTTCTTT
CASSRRQLTESGTEAFF
>TRBV29-1|TRBJ2-1|NA|NA|11
TGCAGCGGAGGACAGACCCTCGAGCAGTTCTTC
CSGGQTLEQFF
>TRBV6-5|TRBJ2-7|NA|TRBD2|11
TGTGCCAGCATCTACGGGGGGAAATTATACTTC
CASIYGGKLYF
>TRBV19|TRBJ2-2|NA|TRBD1|18
TGTGCCAGTAGTATATTAAGAACAGGGGGAAAATACACCGGGGAGCTGTTTTTT
CASSILRTGGKYTGELFF
>TRBV5-6|TRBJ2-6|once|NA|18
TGTGCCAGCAGCAGTAACGGACGCCTGCGGACTGGGGCCAACGTCCTGACTTTC
CASSSNGRLRTGANVLTF
>TRBV7-2|TRBJ2-7|NA|TRBD2|18
TGTGCCAGCAGCTTAGAGATTGGTAGCGGGGGGACTTCCTACGAGCAGTACTTC
CASSLEIGSGGTSYEQYF
>TRBV30|TRBJ2-7|NA|TRBD2|13
TGTGCCGGGGGCGGGAGGCCTCTCTACGAGCAGTACTTC
CAGGGRPLYEQYF
>TRBV5-1|TRBJ2-2|once|NA|16
TGCGCCAGCAGCTTTCGGGGGCAGGGCGGTTTCGGGGAGCTGTTTTTT
CASSFRGQGGFGELFF
>TRBV4-3|TRBJ2-3|NA|NA|12
TGCGCCAGCAGCCAAGGGGGAGATACGCAGTATTTT
CASSQGGDTQYF